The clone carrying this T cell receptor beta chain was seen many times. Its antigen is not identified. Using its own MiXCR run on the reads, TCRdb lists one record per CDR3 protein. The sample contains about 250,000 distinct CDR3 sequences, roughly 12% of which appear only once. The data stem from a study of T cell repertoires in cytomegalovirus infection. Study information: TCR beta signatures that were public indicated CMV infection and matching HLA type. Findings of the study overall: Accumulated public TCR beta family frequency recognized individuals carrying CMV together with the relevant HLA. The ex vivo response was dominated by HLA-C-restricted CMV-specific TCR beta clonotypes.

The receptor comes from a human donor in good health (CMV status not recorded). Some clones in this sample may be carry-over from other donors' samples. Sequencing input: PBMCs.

The CDR3 region has the DNA TGTGCCAGCAGTTTTGAGGGGGCGGGTAGCAATCAGCCCCAGCATTTT. This sequence encodes CASSFEGAGSNQPQHF. The chain couples TRBV28 to TRBJ1-5; 7 positions agree with TRBD1. The CDR3 runs to 16 residues. The V gene end was trimmed by 3 bases and the J gene end by 0 bases; junction bases not matched to a gene: 5. CDR1 MDHEN and CDR2 SYDVKM come from the germline V gene.